This T cell receptor (beta chain) was sequenced in a study of blood T cells in healthy people across ages (dated by TCRdb to between 2014 and 2017). For the wider study: In model experiments, template switching captured roughly one uniquely barcoded TCR beta cDNA molecule for every two T cells. The study measured age-related changes in TCR beta repertoire diversity using deep sequencing normalized with unique cDNA molecular identifiers. Four age groups were formed from the donors: young (average roughly 16 years), middle-aged (approximately 41), aged (about 62) and long-lived (less than 85). To avoid experimental bias, donors of different ages were randomly spread across the sequencing lanes. Two additional independent replicas of 1 million unique cDNA reads from the same blood draw were analyzed for two donors (one aged 18 to 30 and one aged 80 or older).

This clonotype was detected many times. No cognate antigen has been identified for it. Base qualities are not provided; no much larger clone lies one nucleotide away. The roughly 38 donors, aged 6 to 90 years, were systemically healthy Caucasian individuals from Russia. Roughly 9.5 milliliters of peripheral blood were drawn from each donor into EDTA-treated Vacutainer tubes. Ficoll-Paque density-gradient centrifugation was used to isolate PBMCs, with at least 6.5 million per sample. Total RNA, at least 5.5 micrograms per sample, was extracted from PBMCs with Trizol reagent. The percentages of naive CD45RAhigh/CD27high T cells were determined by flow cytometry on a PBMC aliquot from every donor. Library prep was done by 5' RACE. TCRdb shows the sequencer as Illumina HiSeq 2500. A second PCR of about 7 to 12 cycles was run with a J-beta primer mix and a sample-barcoded 5' primer. A template-switch 5' adaptor carrying 12 random nucleotides introduced a unique molecular identifier onto each TCR beta cDNA molecule. Each sample yielded at least 3 million CDR3-containing paired-end reads. All of the RNA was converted into first-strand cDNA using the Mint cDNA synthesis kit, with a TRBC-specific oligonucleotide serving as the primer. All cDNA was treated with uracil-DNA glycosylase and then went through a first 18-cycle PCR with the universal primers M1SS and BC2_uni_R. Per the authors' processing: Each sample was normalized by randomly selecting 1 million high-quality reads, each carrying a distinct molecular identifier. Reads with shared molecular identifiers were discarded instead of being binned into consensus sequences. MiTCR, with a Q25 quality threshold and the strictest error-elimination algorithm, was used for CDR3 identification, clonotype clustering and error correction. A nonparametric unseen species model with Euler transformation was used to estimate a lower bound on total TCR beta diversity. TCRdb applied fastp at Q25 and MiXCR to the public reads, then kept only in-frame beta chains. One record per CDR3 amino acid sequence lists the most common genes and DNA. For this entry, the V and J calls and clone size follow TCRdb and not the study's own pipeline. This sample lists about 1.7 million distinct CDR3 sequences; roughly 27% were detected once. 6.5% to 8.5% of the sample is held by the ten biggest clonotypes.

The CDR3 runs 14 residues from the cysteine to the phenylalanine. Left in the record is the CDR3 DNA by itself, 42 bases read in frame from the first base. Based on the germline V gene (reference sequence), the CDR1 and CDR2 sequences are DFQATT and SNEGSKA. Cut back by 2 bases and 6 bases, the V and J ends lie 17 bases apart. Overall study outcomes, separate from this receptor: Compared with the aged group, the long-lived group had more naive CD4+ T cells, fewer expanded clones and increased TCR diversity, suggesting age selection. Total diversity estimates from one million sequenced T cells were considered lower bounds and underestimates. The percentage of naive T cells measured by flow cytometry correlated strongly with observed TCR beta diversity. Bulk unsorted PBMC profiling prevented conclusive comparison of naive and antigen-experienced compartments. Donor CMV infection status was unknown, potentially confounding age-related changes in expanded clonotypes. Observed TCR beta diversity per million T cells fell roughly linearly with age, and a significant reduction was already apparent by age around 40.

The chain is made from TRBV20-1 and TRBJ2-7; the D match is possibly TRBD1 or TRBD2, with 5 bases aligned in each. Sequencing was done on a sample of blood. The source of this sequence is a young woman in good health. CDR3 loop: CSARLSVGAREQYF. The base sequence is TGCAGTGCTAGACTAAGCGTCGGGGCGCGCGAGCAGTACTTC.